Below, one TCR beta chain is given with its context. The time point: 2015-2016 season, pre-vaccination. The CDR3 is made up of 16 amino acids. Trimming pared 4 bases from V and 1 base from J, leaving 16 bases between. In germline, CDR1 is SGHAT, CDR2 FQDESV (reference sequence). These data are taken from a study of follicular helper T cells after annual influenza vaccination. The protocol was immunoSEQ multiplex PCR, while the TCRdb copy is restricted to in-frame clones and leaves out a portion. The sample lists thousands of clones, 65% to 85% occurring once. The genes are TRBV11-1 and TRBJ1-1; D is unclear. The sequence was obtained from an adult who received the influenza vaccine. Sequenced here: CXCR5+ CD38- circulating T follicular helper cells from blood, sampled on the day of influenza vaccination. Subset here: circulating Tfh, non-naive CD4+CXCR5+PD-1+ (ICOS+CD38+ or ICOS-CD38-). The CDR3 coding sequence is TGTGCCAGCAGCTCTCTCCCGGGAGCAAGGAACACTGAAGCTTTCTTT. Its translation is CASSSLPGARNTEAFF.